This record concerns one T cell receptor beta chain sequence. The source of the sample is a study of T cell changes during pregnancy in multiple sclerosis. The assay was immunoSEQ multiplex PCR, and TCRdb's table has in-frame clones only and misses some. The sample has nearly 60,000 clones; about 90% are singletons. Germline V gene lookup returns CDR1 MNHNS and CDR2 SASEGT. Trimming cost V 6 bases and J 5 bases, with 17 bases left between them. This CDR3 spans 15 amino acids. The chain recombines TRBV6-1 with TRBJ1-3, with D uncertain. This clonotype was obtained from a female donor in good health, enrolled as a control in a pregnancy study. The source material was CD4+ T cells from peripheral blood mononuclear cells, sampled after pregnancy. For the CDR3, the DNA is TGTGCCAGCAGAGTCCTGTGGGGAGACAGAAACACCATATATTTT. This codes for CASRVLWGDRNTIYF.